One and the same sample provided the 24 T cell receptor beta chains below, sequenced in a study of cytotoxic CD8 clonotypes in ibrutinib-treated CLL. Using immunoSEQ multiplex PCR, the repertoire was profiled, and TCRdb retains in-frame clones only, with some absent. Of fewer than 400,000 clones listed, over 60% were seen once; the top ten hold roughly 6.3%. The material sequenced was PBMCs, taken after 36 months of ibrutinib treatment. These receptors originate from a human donor with chronic lymphocytic leukemia.

The table lists this clone with a count of one. V gene TRBV13 combines with J gene TRBJ2-5; TRBD2 aligns across 10 bases. The CDR3 has 18 amino acids. Germline V lookup: CDR1 PRHDT, CDR2 FYEKMQ (reference sequence). V trimming: 1 base; J trimming: 7 bases; junction bases outside the gene matches: 15. The CDR3 loop reads CASSLESLAGTSAGTQYF. CDR3 DNA sequence: TGTGCCAGCAGCTTAGAAAGTTTAGCCGGGACTAGCGCTGGGACCCAGTACTTC.

This clone has a single count. V is TRBV29-1 and J is TRBJ2-7, with a possible D match to TRBD1 (6 bases). Germline V gene lookup returns CDR1 SQVTM and CDR2 ANQGSEA. V dropped 7 bases and J dropped 4 bases, with 14 bases sitting between them. The CDR3 spans 12 residues. CDR3 sequence: CSALIQGYEQYF. CDR3 DNA sequence: TGCAGCGCCCTGATTCAGGGGTACGAGCAGTACTTC.

The V call is TRBV29-1, the J call TRBJ1-2; weak D call: TRBD1 (5 bases). Trimming removed 5 bases at V and 3 bases at J, with 10 bases between. There are 12 residues in the CDR3. Germline V gene lookup returns CDR1 SQVTM and CDR2 ANQGSEA. The CDR3: CSVLRDDYGYTF. The CDR3 nucleotides are TGCAGCGTTCTCCGGGACGACTATGGCTACACCTTC.

The chain uses TRBV10-3 and TRBJ2-5, with D perhaps matching TRBD1 (6 bases). The CDR3 has 14 amino acids. V lost 4 bases and J lost 2, with 11 bases in between. CDR1 and CDR2 from the germline V gene are ENHRY and SYGVKD. In DNA, the CDR3 is TGTGCCATCAGTGTTGGGCAGGGGCAAGAGACCCAGTACTTC. Encoded protein: CAISVGQGQETQYF.

This chain uses TRBV29-1 with TRBJ2-7; 8 bases agree with TRBD2. Looked up from germline, CDR1 is SQVTM and CDR2 is ANQGSEA. This CDR3 region has 13 residues. With 4 bases clipped from V and 1 base from J, the junction kept 3 bases outside the gene matches. DNA for the CDR3: TGCAGCGTTGGCGGGAGGAAATCCTACGAGCAGTACTTC. Protein product: CSVGGRKSYEQYF.

V is TRBV25-1 and J is TRBJ2-2; D not certain. V gave up 2 bases and J gave up 1 base, with 2 bases separating them. There are 13 residues in the CDR3. Per the germline V gene, CDR1 is MGHDK and CDR2 is SYGVNS. CDR3 loop: CASSELNTGELFF. CDR3 coding DNA: TGTGCCAGCAGTGAACTGAACACCGGGGAGCTGTTTTTT.

This chain joins TRBV28 and TRBJ1-5; no reliable D call. Trimming shortened V by 8 bases and J by 6 bases, and 11 bases separated the two germline ends. The CDR3 spans 12 residues. CDR1 and CDR2 from the germline V gene are MDHEN and SYDVKM. CDR3 sequence: CASLGRPQPQHF. As DNA, the CDR3 is TGTGCCAGCTTAGGACGTCCTCAGCCCCAGCATTTT.

The chain couples TRBV4-2 to TRBJ2-7, with 10 bases matching TRBD2. Losses at the gene ends were 4 bases for V and 1 base for J; bases not matched to a gene: 4. Germline CDR1 and CDR2: LGHNA and YNFKEQ. The CDR3 is 15 residues long. CDR3 sequence (DNA): TGTGCCAGCAGCCTTCAACTAGCGGGGTCCTACGAGCAGTACTTC. Its protein product is CASSLQLAGSYEQYF.

This chain connects TRBV25-1 to TRBJ2-5, with D unclear. Germline V CDR1 and CDR2: MGHDK, SYGVNS. The V end lost 2 bases, the J end lost 3 bases, and 10 bases lay between the germline ends. The CDR3 has 14 amino acids. CDR3 DNA: TGTGCCAGCAGTGAAAAAACAGCCAAAGAGACCCAGTACTTC. Residues: CASSEKTAKETQYF.

This clone was seen only once. The V call is TRBV15, the J call TRBJ1-1; TRBD1 might be the D (5 bases). The CDR3 is made up of 14 amino acids. Trimming left V 2 bases short and J 8 bases short, with 15 bases between. Per germline, CDR1 LNHNV and CDR2 YYDKDF (reference sequence). The CDR3 loop is CATSRTAAGIEAFF. The CDR3 nucleotides are TGTGCCACCAGCAGAACCGCAGCAGGGATCGAAGCTTTCTTT.

The rearrangement links TRBV28 to TRBJ1-5; the D is unclear. Germline V gene sequence: CDR1 MDHEN, CDR2 SYDVKM. The CDR3 loop spans 13 amino acids. The ends were cut back, 5 bases at V and 10 bases at J, with 15 bases in the middle. The CDR3 DNA reads as TGTGCCAGCAGTCCTGGGCCCGGAGATCCCCAGCATTTT. Protein sequence: CASSPGPGDPQHF.

The table lists this clone with a few counts. The genes are TRBV7-6 and TRBJ2-7, with 7 positions matching TRBD2. V lost 5 bases and J lost 3; bases outside the gene matches: 4. This CDR3 contains 13 residues. Germline values: CDR1 SGHVS, CDR2 FNYEAQ. CDR3 nucleotide sequence: TGTGCCAGCAGCCTCGGACTAGTCTACGAGCAGTACTTC. This encodes CASSLGLVYEQYF.

V and J are TRBV6-5 and TRBJ2-1, with D possibly being TRBD2 (6 bases). Germline V gene lookup returns CDR1 MNHEY and CDR2 SVGAGI. Trimming pared 6 bases from V and 5 bases from J, leaving 11 bases between. This CDR3 has 13 residues. In DNA form, the CDR3 reads TGTGCCAGCAGGTCTGGGAGGCACAATGAGCAGTTCTTC. Its translation is CASRSGRHNEQFF.

The CDR3 spells CASSGGGLADYEQYF. The DNA of the CDR3 is TGTGCCAGTAGTGGGGGGGGACTAGCGGACTACGAGCAGTACTTC. V gene TRBV19 combines with J gene TRBJ2-7, with 11 bases that match TRBD2. Looked up from germline, CDR1 is LNHDA and CDR2 is SQIVND (reference sequence). Losses at the gene ends were 5 bases for V and 3 bases for J; bases not matched to a gene: 6. The CDR3 sequence is 15 residues long.

This sequence joins TRBV9 and TRBJ2-1; the match to TRBD2 covers 12 bases. Germline values: CDR1 SGDLS, CDR2 YYNGEE. V gave up 3 bases and J gave up 5 bases; unmatched junction bases: 3. This CDR3 is 15 amino acids long. The CDR3 DNA reads as TGTGCCAGCAGCGGACTAGCGGGGGTTGACAATGAGCAGTTCTTC. Translated: CASSGLAGVDNEQFF.

The chain combines TRBV28 with TRBJ2-3; D not resolved. The length of the CDR3 is 13 residues. Per the germline V gene, CDR1 is MDHEN and CDR2 is SYDVKM. V was clipped by 6 bases and J by 4 bases, with 11 bases between them. DNA of the CDR3: TGTGCCAGCAGAGAAGGACCTCCAGATACGCAGTATTTT. It translates to CASREGPPDTQYF. Based on the CDR3 plus reference TRBV28 and TRBJ2-3, the full variable domain is DVKVTQSSRYLVKRTGEKVFLECVQDMDHENMFWYRQDPGLGLRLIYFSYDVKMKEKGDIPEGYSVSREKKERFSLILESASTNQTSMYLCASREGPPDTQYFGPGTRLTVL.

J is TRBJ2-3 and V is TRBV29-1, with 7 bases fitting TRBD2. This CDR3 region has 15 residues. CDR1 and CDR2 from the germline V gene are SQVTM and ANQGSEA. The V gene end was trimmed by 2 bases and the J gene end by 6 bases; junction bases not matched to a gene: 11. CDR3 region: CSVESYQGTTDTQYF. The CDR3 nucleotides read TGCAGCGTTGAATCATACCAAGGGACTACTGATACGCAGTATTTT.

This clone appeared a single time. The chain links TRBV15 to TRBJ1-6, with D hard to call. Germline CDR1 LNHNV, CDR2 YYDKDF (reference sequence). Trimming cost V 3 bases and J 8 bases, with 11 bases left between them. The CDR3 has 14 amino acids. CDR3 residues: CATSRKYVDSPLHF. As DNA, the CDR3 is TGTGCCACCAGCAGGAAGTATGTGGATTCACCCCTCCACTTT.

The rearrangement links TRBV6-5 to TRBJ2-7; 8 bases match TRBD2. Per the germline V gene, CDR1 is MNHEY and CDR2 is SVGAGI. CDR3 length equals 15 residues. The V segment lost 4 bases and the J segment 4 bases; nucleotides outside the gene matches: 9. The CDR3 sequence: CASSFQSGSGYEQYF. The CDR3 coding sequence is TGTGCCAGCAGTTTTCAGAGCGGGAGTGGGTACGAGCAGTACTTC.

The chain links TRBV29-1 to TRBJ2-7, with 8 bases fitting TRBD1. V dropped 2 bases and J dropped 6; count of bases not matched to a gene: 9. CDR1 and CDR2 from the germline V gene are SQVTM and ANQGSEA. The length of the CDR3 is 14 residues. The CDR3 is CSVEFADRESEQYF. The CDR3 nucleotides read TGCAGCGTTGAATTTGCGGACAGGGAAAGCGAGCAGTACTTC.

This CDR3 reads CASSMVGDSYEQYF. The CDR3 DNA follows: TGCGCCAGCAGCATGGTGGGTGATTCCTACGAGCAGTACTTC. The rearrangement joins TRBV4-1 to TRBJ2-7; D unclear. Deletions cut 5 bases from V and 1 base from J, with 12 bases between. Germline values: CDR1 MGHRA, CDR2 YSYEKL. The CDR3 loop spans 14 amino acids.

The chain joins TRBV5-1 to TRBJ2-3, with a tentative D call TRBD2 (5 bases). There are 15 residues in the CDR3. Deletions cut 0 bases from V and 3 bases from J, with 11 bases between. CDR1 is SGHRS, CDR2 YFSETQ, per germline. This chain's CDR3 is CASSLVGRGTDTQYF. Here the CDR3 DNA reads TGCGCCAGCAGCTTGGTAGGTCGGGGAACAGATACGCAGTATTTT.

A few counts support this clone. The rearrangement uses TRBV5-1 and TRBJ1-3, with TRBD1 as a possible D gene (6 bases). Germline V gene data show CDR1 as SGHRS and CDR2 as YFSETQ. This CDR3 region has 17 residues. Trimming shortened V by 3 bases and J by 0 bases, and 16 bases separated the two germline ends. The CDR3 reads CASSSRTDDYSGNTIYF. The CDR3 nucleotides are TGCGCCAGCAGCTCTAGGACAGACGACTACTCTGGAAACACCATATATTTT.

V usage is TRBV5-1 and J usage is TRBJ2-5; no definite D call. The CDR3 is 11 amino acids. Trimming pared 5 bases from V and 5 bases from J, leaving 7 bases between. Germline loops: CDR1 SGHRS, CDR2 YFSETQ. CDR3 region: CASRVLETQYF. CDR3 in DNA: TGCGCCAGCAGAGTGCTGGAGACCCAGTACTTC.